This T cell receptor beta chain originates from a study of T cells in Graves' hyperthyroidism and ophthalmopathy. Study-wide findings and caveats: Expanded thyroid clonotypes (above 0.001) were mostly also found in blood.

Amplified regions were TCR beta CDR3 sequences from RNA transcripts. The primer set for the first-round RT-PCR of the TCR CDR3 was HTBI. TCRdb re-called the multiplex PCR reads with MiXCR, one entry per CDR3 protein. The sample records 300,000 to 500,000 distinct CDR3 sequences, over 12% being singletons. The cohort's ophthalmopathy patients, a group with duration under 3 months, had a Clinical Activity Score of at least 3 and a NOSPECS grade of at least 4. In making diagnoses, clinical symptoms, serum thyroxine and TRAb, thyroid ultrasound and orbital computed tomography were all used. The sample holds many counts of this clonotype. What it binds is unknown. This receptor was identified in a man aged 50 or older with Graves' ophthalmopathy. The sequencing input was blood.

The CDR3 DNA sequence: TGCAGTGCTAGTCCGGCGGGAGGGCTTTACGAGCAGTACTTC. Translating gives CSASPAGGLYEQYF. This rearrangement joins TRBV20-1 to TRBJ2-7, with 9 bases that match TRBD2. Trimming at V came to 3 bases and at J to 4 bases, leaving 7 bases not matched to a gene. The germline V gene has CDR1 DFQATT and CDR2 SNEGSKA (reference sequence). The CDR3 consists of 14 residues.